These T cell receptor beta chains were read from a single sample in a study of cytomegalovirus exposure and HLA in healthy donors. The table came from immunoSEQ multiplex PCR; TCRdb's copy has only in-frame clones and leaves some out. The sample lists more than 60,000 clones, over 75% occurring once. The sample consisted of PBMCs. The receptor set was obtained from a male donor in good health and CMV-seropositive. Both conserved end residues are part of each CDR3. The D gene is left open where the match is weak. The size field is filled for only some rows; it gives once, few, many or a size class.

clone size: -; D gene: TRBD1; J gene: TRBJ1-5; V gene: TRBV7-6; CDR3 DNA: TGTGCCAGCAGTTATGGACAGGGGCTCAATCAGCCCCAGCATTTT; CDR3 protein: CASSYGQGLNQPQHF
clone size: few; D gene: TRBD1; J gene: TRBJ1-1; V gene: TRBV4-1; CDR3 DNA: TGCGCCAGCAGCCCTCCCGGGACAGTTATCACTGAAGCTTTCTTT; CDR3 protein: CASSPPGTVITEAFF
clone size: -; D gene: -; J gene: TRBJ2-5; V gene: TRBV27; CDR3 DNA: TGTGCCAGCAGTAGCCACAGGGGAGGCGAGACCCAGTACTTC; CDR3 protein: CASSSHRGGETQYF
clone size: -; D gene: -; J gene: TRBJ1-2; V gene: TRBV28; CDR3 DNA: TGTGCCAGCAGGAGTAACTATGGCTACACCTTC; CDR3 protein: CASRSNYGYTF
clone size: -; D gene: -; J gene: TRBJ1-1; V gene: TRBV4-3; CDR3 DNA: TGCGCCAGCAGCCAAGTTTTCCAGTTGGTGGTTGACACTGAAGCTTTCTTT; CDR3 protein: CASSQVFQLVVDTEAFF
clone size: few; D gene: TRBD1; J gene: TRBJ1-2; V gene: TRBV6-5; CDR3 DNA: TGTGCCAGCAGCTACGACAGGGTTAATGGCTACACCTTC; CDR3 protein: CASSYDRVNGYTF
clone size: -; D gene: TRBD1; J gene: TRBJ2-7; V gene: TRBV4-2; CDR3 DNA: TGTGCCAGCAGCCAAGAGTCGGCAGGGGGCAACTACGAGCAGTACTTC; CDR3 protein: CASSQESAGGNYEQYF
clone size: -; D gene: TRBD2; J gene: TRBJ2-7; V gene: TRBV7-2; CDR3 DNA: TGTGCCAGCAGCTTGGTAGCTACTAGCGGGGGGCCCTCCTACGAGCAGTACTTC; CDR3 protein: CASSLVATSGGPSYEQYF
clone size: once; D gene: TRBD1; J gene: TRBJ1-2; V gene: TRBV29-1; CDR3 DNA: TGCAGCGTACGGACAGGGGGCAACTATGGCTACACCTTC; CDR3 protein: CSVRTGGNYGYTF
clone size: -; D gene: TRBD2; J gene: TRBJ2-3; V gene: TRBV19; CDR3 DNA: TGTGCCAGTAGTACGAGCGGGGGGGCCAGAGATACGCAGTATTTT; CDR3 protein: CASSTSGGARDTQYF
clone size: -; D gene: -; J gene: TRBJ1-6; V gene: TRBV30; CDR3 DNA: TGTGCCTCCGCCGTTTTGGGCGGGGGTTCACCCCTCCACTTT; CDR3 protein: CASAVLGGGSPLHF
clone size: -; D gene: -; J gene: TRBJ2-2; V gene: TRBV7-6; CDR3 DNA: TGTGCCAGCAGCTTAGAGACTAGAAACCCAGGCACCGGGGAGCTGTTTTTT; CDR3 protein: CASSLETRNPGTGELFF
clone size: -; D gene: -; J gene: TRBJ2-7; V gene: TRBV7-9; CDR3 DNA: TGTGCCAGCAGCTACTCCGGGACACCCTACGAGCAGTACTTC; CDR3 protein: CASSYSGTPYEQYF
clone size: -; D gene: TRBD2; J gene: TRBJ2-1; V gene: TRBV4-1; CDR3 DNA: TGCGCCAGCAGCCAAGAGAGCGGGGGCATCTACAATGAGCAGTTCTTC; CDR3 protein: CASSQESGGIYNEQFF
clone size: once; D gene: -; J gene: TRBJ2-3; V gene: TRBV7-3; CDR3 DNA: TGTGCCAGCAGCCCTCTGGGGCTAGTGGGCACAGATACGCAGTATTTT; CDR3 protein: CASSPLGLVGTDTQYF
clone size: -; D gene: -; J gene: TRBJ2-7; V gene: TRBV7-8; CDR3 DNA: TGTGCCAGCAGCTTTGTAGCGTCTTCGACCTACGAGCAGTACTTC; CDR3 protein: CASSFVASSTYEQYF
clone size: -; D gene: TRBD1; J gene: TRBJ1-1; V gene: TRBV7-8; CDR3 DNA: TGTGCCAGCAGACAGAGGGACAGCTACCTCGTGAACACTGAAGCTTTCTTT; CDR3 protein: CASRQRDSYLVNTEAFF
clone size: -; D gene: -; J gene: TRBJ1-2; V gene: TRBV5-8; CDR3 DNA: TGTGCCAGCAGCTTGGTACAGGGATGGAGAGATGGCTACACCTTC; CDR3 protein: CASSLVQGWRDGYTF
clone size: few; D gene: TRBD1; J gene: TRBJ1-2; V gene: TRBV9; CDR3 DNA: TGTGCCAGCAGCTCCATGACAGGGCCCCTTGACTATGGCTACACCTTC; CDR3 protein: CASSSMTGPLDYGYTF
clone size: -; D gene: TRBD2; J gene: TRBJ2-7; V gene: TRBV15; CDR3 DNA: TGTGCCACCAGCACAGGGACTAGCGTCAGCGAGCAGTACTTC; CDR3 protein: CATSTGTSVSEQYF
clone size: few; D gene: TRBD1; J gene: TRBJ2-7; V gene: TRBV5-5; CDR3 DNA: TGTGCCAGCAGCGAGACAGGGGTATACGAGCAGTACTTC; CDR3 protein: CASSETGVYEQYF
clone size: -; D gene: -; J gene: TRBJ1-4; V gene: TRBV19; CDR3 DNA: TGTGCCAGTGGCGTCGGGACTTCTAATGAAAAACTGTTTTTT; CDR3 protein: CASGVGTSNEKLFF
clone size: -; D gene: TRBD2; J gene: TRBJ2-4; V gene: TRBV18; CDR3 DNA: TGTGCCAGCTCCCCCGGGGAGGGCGCCAAAAACATTCAGTACTTC; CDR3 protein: CASSPGEGAKNIQYF
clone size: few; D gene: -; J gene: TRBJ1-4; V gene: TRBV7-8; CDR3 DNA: TGTGCCAGCAGCCGGAGGGTCAACGGGAATGAAAAACTGTTTTTT; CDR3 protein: CASSRRVNGNEKLFF
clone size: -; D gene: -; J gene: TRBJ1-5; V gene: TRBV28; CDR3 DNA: TGTGCCAGCAGTACCGACGGACGCGGGCGACGACCCCAGCATTTT; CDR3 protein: CASSTDGRGRRPQHF
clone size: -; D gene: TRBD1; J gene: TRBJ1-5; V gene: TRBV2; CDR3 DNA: TGTGCCAGCAGAAGGACAGGGGACCGGAGCAATCAGCCCCAGCATTTT; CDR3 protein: CASRRTGDRSNQPQHF
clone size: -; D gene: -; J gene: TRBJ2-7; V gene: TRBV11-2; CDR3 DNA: TGTGCCAGCAGCTTAGGGGGGCAAACCTACGAGCAGTACTTC; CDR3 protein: CASSLGGQTYEQYF
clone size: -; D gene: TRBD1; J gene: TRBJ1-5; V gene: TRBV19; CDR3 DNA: TGTGCCAGTAGTAAAGGACAGGGAGTGATACCCCAGCATTTT; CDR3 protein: CASSKGQGVIPQHF
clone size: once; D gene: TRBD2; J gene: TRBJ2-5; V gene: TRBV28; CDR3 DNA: TGTGCCACCTATTCTGAACGGGGGGGACTCAAAGAGACCCAGTACTTC; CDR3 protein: CATYSERGGLKETQYF